This T cell receptor (beta chain) originates from a study of T cells in Graves' hyperthyroidism and ophthalmopathy. Study in general: Once the initial diagnosis was made, peripheral blood was obtained before any treatment. General study results and limits: Blood also carried most thyroid clonotypes expanded above 0.001.

The CDR3 sequence is 13 residues long. Germline values: CDR1 LNHDA, CDR2 SQIVND (reference sequence). Trimming pared 0 bases from V and 3 bases from J, leaving 5 bases between. Concerning this clonotype itself: The antigen remains unidentified.

RNA transcripts yielded amplified TCR beta CDR3 regions. During a first-round RT-PCR of the TCR CDR3, the HTBI primer set was used. MiXCR, applied by TCRdb to the multiplex PCR reads, yields one record per CDR3 protein. In the table there are 310,000 or so distinct CDR3 sequences, about 15% of which are singletons. The TCR comes from a woman aged 60-75 years with Graves' ophthalmopathy. The sequenced material came from blood. The chain has TRBV19 and TRBJ2-5; D ambiguous. In DNA, the CDR3 is TGTGCCAGTAGTATAGACTTCGAAGAGACCCAGTACTTC. Protein: CASSIDFEETQYF.